This is a list of T cell receptor beta chains from one sample in a study of blood T cell repertoires in COVID-19. Data came from immunoSEQ multiplex PCR; TCRdb stores just in-frame clones and leaves some out. Of about 200,000 clones listed, roughly four fifths are singletons. The source material was peripheral blood. These TCRs come from a human donor with acute or convalescent COVID-19. The donor label of this sample is uncertain. The CDR3 runs from the conserved cysteine through the conserved F or W. A D gene is named only where the DNA matches it firmly. The size field is filled for only some rows; it gives once, few, many or a size class.

>NA|NA|14|TRBJ1-2|TRBV2
CASSEGGRDYGYTF
TGTGCCAGCAGTGAAGGGGGCAGGGACTATGGCTACACCTTC
>TRBD1|NA|16|TRBJ1-1|TRBV3-1/TRBV3-2
CASSRGTGSSNTEAFF
TGTGCCAGCAGCCGTGGGACAGGGAGTTCGAACACTGAAGCTTTCTTT
>TRBD2|once|16|TRBJ2-1|TRBV28
CASSPLAGVGYNEQFF
TGTGCCAGCAGTCCATTAGCGGGAGTTGGCTACAATGAGCAGTTCTTC
>TRBD1|once|13|TRBJ2-7|TRBV7-3
CASSLTGGYEQYF
TGTGCCAGCAGCTTGACAGGGGGCTACGAGCAGTACTTC
>TRBD2|once|14|TRBJ2-3|TRBV7-2
CASSLNAGGYTQYF
TGTGCCAGCAGCTTAAATGCGGGAGGGTATACGCAGTATTTT
>NA|few|14|TRBJ1-1|TRBV7-9
CASSIGRENTEAFF
TGTGCCAGCAGCATAGGACGGGAGAACACTGAAGCTTTCTTT
>NA|NA|15|TRBJ2-5|TRBV5-1
CASSLSQSGGETQYF
TGCGCCAGCAGCTTGTCCCAGTCAGGCGGGGAGACCCAGTACTTC
>NA|NA|16|TRBJ2-2|TRBV6-6
CASSYKGPSGTGELFF
TGTGCCAGCAGTTACAAAGGGCCCTCGGGGACCGGGGAGCTGTTTTTT
>NA|NA|13|TRBJ1-2|TRBV10-3
CAISESAGYGYTF
TGTGCCATCAGTGAGTCGGCGGGATATGGCTACACCTTC
>NA|once|13|TRBJ2-3|TRBV10-3
CAIMGAGTDTQYF
TGTGCCATCATGGGAGCGGGCACAGATACGCAGTATTTT
>NA|NA|13|TRBJ2-6|TRBV12-3/TRBV12-4
CASSRSGANVLTF
TGTGCCAGCAGCCGTTCTGGGGCCAACGTCCTGACTTTC
>NA|NA|16|TRBJ2-5|TRBV7-2
CASSPGVASGQETQYF
TGTGCCAGCAGCCCAGGGGTAGCTAGCGGACAAGAGACCCAGTACTTC
>TRBD1|NA|15|TRBJ2-4|TRBV19
CASRPSGGGKNIQYF
TGTGCCAGTAGACCATCAGGGGGTGGCAAAAACATTCAGTACTTC
>NA|NA|14|TRBJ1-6|TRBV9
CASSVGHGDSPLHF
TGTGCCAGCAGCGTCGGGCACGGGGATTCACCCCTCCACTTT
>TRBD1|NA|16|TRBJ2-3|TRBV9
CASSVAPTGGKDTQYF
TGTGCCAGCAGCGTAGCGCCGACAGGGGGGAAAGATACGCAGTATTTT
>NA|NA|15|TRBJ1-6|TRBV19
CASTYSGGRGSPLHF
TGTGCCAGTACTTATTCGGGGGGCAGAGGATCACCCCTCCACTTT
>TRBD2|NA|15|TRBJ2-7|TRBV29-1
CSVTPQRGRSYEQYF
TGCAGCGTTACCCCCCAGCGGGGGCGATCCTACGAGCAGTACTTC
>NA|NA|15|TRBJ2-7|TRBV5-1
CASSSPTLASYEQYF
TGCGCCAGCAGCTCCCCGACGCTAGCGAGCTACGAGCAGTACTTC
>NA|once|12|TRBJ1-6|TRBV28
CASSLPGVPLHF
TGTGCCAGCAGTTTACCAGGCGTACCCCTCCACTTT
>TRBD2|NA|15|TRBJ2-1|TRBV7-8
CASSVTSGGGNEQFF
TGTGCCAGCAGCGTGACTAGCGGAGGGGGCAATGAGCAGTTCTTC
>NA|NA|15|TRBJ2-7|TRBV18
CASSPPSQGTYEQYF
TGTGCCAGCTCACCACCCTCCCAGGGGACCTACGAGCAGTACTTC
>NA|once|19|TRBJ2-6|TRBV4-3
CASSQDPPTVVSGANVLTF
TGCGCCAGCAGCCAAGATCCGCCGACAGTTGTCTCTGGGGCCAACGTCCTGACTTTC
>NA|NA|13|TRBJ1-1|TRBV6-6
CASIRAGKTEAFF
TGTGCCAGCATCCGAGCAGGGAAGACTGAAGCTTTCTTT